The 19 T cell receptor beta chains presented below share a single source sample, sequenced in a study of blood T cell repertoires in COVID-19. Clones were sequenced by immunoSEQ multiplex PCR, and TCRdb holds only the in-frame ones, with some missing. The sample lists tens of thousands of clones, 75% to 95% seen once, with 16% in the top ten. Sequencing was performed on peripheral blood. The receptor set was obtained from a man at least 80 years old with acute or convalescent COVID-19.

This CDR3 is CASSTHYEQYF. The CDR3 nucleotides read TGTGCCAGCAGTACTCACTACGAGCAGTACTTC. The chain joins TRBV12-3 or TRBV12-4 to TRBJ2-7, with unresolved D. The V end lost 5 bases, the J end lost 3 bases, and 5 bases lay between the germline ends. The CDR3 is 11 amino acids.

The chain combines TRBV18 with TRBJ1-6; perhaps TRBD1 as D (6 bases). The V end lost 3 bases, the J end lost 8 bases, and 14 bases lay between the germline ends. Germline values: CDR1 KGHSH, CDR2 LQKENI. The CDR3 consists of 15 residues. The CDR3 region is CASSPTGRVDSPLHF. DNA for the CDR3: TGTGCCAGCTCACCGACAGGTCGGGTCGATTCACCCCTCCACTTT.

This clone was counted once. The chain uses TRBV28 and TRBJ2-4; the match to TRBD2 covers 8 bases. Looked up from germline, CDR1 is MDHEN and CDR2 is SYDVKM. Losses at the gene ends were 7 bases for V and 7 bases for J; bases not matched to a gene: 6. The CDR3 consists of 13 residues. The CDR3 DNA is TGTGCCAGCACCCGGGGGGGGGACAACATTCAGTACTTC. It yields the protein CASTRGGDNIQYF.

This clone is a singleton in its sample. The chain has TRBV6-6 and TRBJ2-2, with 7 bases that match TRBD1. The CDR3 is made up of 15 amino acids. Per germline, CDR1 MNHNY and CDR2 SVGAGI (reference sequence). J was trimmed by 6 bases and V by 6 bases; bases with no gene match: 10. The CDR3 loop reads CASSPGQVVPGELFF. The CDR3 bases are TGTGCCAGCAGCCCAGGACAGGTCGTCCCCGGGGAGCTGTTTTTT.

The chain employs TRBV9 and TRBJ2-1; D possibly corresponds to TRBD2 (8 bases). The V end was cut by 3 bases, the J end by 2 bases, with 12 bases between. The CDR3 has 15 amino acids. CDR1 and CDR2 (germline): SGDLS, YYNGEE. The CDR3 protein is CASSGGGTAYNEQFF. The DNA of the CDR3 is TGTGCCAGCAGCGGCGGGGGGACAGCCTACAATGAGCAGTTCTTC.

The CDR3 DNA reads TGTGCCAGCAGTGGGACAGGGGGCGGTACTGAAGCTTTCTTT. Translation: CASSGTGGGTEAFF. This chain links TRBV9 with TRBJ1-1, with 12 bases identical to TRBD1. The CDR3 totals 14 residues. The V segment lost 5 bases and the J segment 5 bases; nucleotides outside the gene matches: 4. Germline loops: CDR1 SGDLS, CDR2 YYNGEE.

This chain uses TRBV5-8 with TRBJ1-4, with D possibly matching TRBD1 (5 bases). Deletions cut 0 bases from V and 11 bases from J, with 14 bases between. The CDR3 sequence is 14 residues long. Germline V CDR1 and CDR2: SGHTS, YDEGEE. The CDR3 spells CASSLAGQQGKLFF. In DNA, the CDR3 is TGTGCCAGCAGCTTGGCCGGGCAGCAGGGTAAACTGTTTTTT.

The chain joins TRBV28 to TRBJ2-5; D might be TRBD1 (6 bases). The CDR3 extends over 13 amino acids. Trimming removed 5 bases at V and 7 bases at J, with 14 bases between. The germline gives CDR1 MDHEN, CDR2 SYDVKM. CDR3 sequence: CASSPGVRGTQYF. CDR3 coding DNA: TGTGCCAGCAGTCCAGGGGTGAGGGGGACCCAGTACTTC.

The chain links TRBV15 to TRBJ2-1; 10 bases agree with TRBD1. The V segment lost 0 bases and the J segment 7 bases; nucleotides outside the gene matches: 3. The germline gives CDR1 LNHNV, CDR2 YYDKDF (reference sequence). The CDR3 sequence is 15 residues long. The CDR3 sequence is CATSRETDRGNEQFF. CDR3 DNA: TGTGCCACCAGCAGAGAAACGGACAGGGGGAATGAGCAGTTCTTC.

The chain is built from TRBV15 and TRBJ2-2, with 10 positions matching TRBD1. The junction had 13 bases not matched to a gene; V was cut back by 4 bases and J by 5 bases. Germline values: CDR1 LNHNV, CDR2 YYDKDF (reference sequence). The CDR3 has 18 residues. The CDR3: CATSTPHKGQGRTGELFF. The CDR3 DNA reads TGTGCCACCAGCACCCCCCACAAGGGACAGGGGAGGACCGGGGAGCTGTTTTTT.

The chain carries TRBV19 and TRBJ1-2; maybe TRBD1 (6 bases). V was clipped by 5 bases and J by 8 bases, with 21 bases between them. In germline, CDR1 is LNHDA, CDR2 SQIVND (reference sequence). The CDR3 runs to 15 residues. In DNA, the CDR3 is TGTGCCAGTAGTGGATCGGACAGAGGGAAAGGGGGCTACACCTTC. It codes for CASSGSDRGKGGYTF.

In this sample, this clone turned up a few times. The CDR3 sequence: CASSEGLGTDTQYF. DNA for the CDR3: TGTGCCAGCAGTGAGGGACTAGGCACAGATACGCAGTATTTT. The V and J genes are TRBV6-1 and TRBJ2-3, with 8 bases that match TRBD2. Germline-derived CDR1 and CDR2 are MNHNS and SASEGT. This CDR3 has 14 amino acids. The V segment lost 3 bases and the J segment 1 base; nucleotides outside the gene matches: 0.

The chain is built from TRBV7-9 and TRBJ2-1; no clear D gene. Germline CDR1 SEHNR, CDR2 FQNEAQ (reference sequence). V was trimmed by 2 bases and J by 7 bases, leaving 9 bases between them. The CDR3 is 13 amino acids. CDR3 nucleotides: TGTGCCAGCAGCTTAACATTGCCGAATGAGCAGTTCTTC. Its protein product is CASSLTLPNEQFF.

The CDR3 here is CASLGGHGSYEQYF. The CDR3 coding sequence is TGTGCCAGTTTGGGAGGCCACGGCTCCTACGAGCAGTACTTC. V is TRBV25-1 and J is TRBJ2-7, with a weak D call TRBD2 (6 bases). The V end lost 9 bases, the J end lost 0 bases, and 15 bases lay between the germline ends. The CDR3 has 14 residues. CDR1 and CDR2 from the germline V gene are MGHDK and SYGVNS.

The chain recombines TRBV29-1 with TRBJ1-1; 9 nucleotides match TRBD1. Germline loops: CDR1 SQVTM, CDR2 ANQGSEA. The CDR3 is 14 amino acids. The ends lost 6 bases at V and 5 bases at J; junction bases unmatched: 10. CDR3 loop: CSVTKQGALTEAFF. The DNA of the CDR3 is TGCAGCGTAACTAAACAGGGGGCTTTAACTGAAGCTTTCTTT.

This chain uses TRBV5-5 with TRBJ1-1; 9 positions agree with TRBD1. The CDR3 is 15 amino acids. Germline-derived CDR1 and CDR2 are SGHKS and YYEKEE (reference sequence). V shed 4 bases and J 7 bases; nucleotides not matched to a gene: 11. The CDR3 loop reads CASSTGGFGGNEAFF. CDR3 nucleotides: TGTGCCAGCAGCACAGGGGGCTTCGGGGGCAATGAAGCTTTCTTT.

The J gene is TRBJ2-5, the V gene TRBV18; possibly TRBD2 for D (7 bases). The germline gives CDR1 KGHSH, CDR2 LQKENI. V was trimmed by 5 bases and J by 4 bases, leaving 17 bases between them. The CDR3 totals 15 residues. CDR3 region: CASSSERDTRETQYF. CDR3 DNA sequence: TGTGCCAGCTCATCCGAGCGGGACACCAGAGAGACCCAGTACTTC.

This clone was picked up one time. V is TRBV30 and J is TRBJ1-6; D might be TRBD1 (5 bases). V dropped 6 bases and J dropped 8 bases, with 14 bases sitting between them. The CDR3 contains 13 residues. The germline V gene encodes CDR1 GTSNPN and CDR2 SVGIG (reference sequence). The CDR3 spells CACQGLGDSPLHF. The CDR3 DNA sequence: TGTGCCTGTCAGGGACTGGGGGATTCACCCCTCCACTTT.

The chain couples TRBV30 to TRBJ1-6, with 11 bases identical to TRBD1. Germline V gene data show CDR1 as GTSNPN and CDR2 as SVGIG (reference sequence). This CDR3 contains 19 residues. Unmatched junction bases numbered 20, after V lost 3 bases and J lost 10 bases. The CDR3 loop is CAWSPDRTGGIRGLSPLHF. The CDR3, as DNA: TGTGCCTGGAGCCCAGATCGGACAGGGGGCATCCGGGGTCTATCACCCCTCCACTTT.